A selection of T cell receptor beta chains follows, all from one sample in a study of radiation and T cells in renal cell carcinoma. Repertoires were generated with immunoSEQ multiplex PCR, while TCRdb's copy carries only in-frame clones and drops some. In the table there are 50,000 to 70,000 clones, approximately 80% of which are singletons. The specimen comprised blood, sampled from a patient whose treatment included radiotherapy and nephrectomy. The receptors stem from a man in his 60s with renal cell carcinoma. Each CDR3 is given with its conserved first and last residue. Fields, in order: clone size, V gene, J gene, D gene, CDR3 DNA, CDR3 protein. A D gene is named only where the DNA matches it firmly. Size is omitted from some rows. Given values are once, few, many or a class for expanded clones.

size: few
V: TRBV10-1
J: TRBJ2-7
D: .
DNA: TGCGCCAGCAATCCCCCTTCATCGGGCGAGCAGTACTTC
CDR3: CASNPPSSGEQYF

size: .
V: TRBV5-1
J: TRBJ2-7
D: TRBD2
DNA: TGCGCCAGCAGCTTGGTGTCTCGGCTAGCGGGGGACCTGAGCTCCTACGAGCAGTACTTC
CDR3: CASSLVSRLAGDLSSYEQYF

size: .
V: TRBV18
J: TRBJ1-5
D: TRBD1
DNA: TGTGCCAGCTCAGTGGGACAGGCGATCAATCAGCCCCAGCATTTT
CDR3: CASSVGQAINQPQHF

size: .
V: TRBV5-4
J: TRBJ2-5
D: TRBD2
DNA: TGTGCCAGCAGCTCACGTACTCTAGCGGGAGGGCCACAGACCCAGTACTTC
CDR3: CASSSRTLAGGPQTQYF

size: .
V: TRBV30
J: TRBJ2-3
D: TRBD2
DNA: TGTGCCTGGGGTCTAGCGGTGAGCACAGATACGCAGTATTTT
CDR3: CAWGLAVSTDTQYF

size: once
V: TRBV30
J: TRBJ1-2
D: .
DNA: TGTGCCTGGATAAACCTCAACCAGCCTGACAGTAACTATGGCTACACCTTC
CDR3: CAWINLNQPDSNYGYTF

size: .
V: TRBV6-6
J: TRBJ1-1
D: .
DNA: TGTGCCAGCATAACTCCTGATCAGGGGTTTCCTACTGAAGCTTTCTTT
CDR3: CASITPDQGFPTEAFF

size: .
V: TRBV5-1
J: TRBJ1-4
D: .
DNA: TGCGCCAGCAGCTCGTTTTCCTCGGGACAAGCTAATGAAAAACTGTTTTTT
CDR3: CASSSFSSGQANEKLFF

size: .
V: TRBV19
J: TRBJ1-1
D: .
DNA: TGTGCCAGTAGGATACAGATGAACACTGAAGCTTTCTTT
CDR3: CASRIQMNTEAFF

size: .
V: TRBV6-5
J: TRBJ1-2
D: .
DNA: TGTGCCAGCAGTTACTCAGAGGGTCCTTGTACCTTC
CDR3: CASSYSEGPCTF

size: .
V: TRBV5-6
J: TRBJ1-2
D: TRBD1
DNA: TGTGCCAGCAGCTTGCGGACAGGGGACTATGGCTACACCTTC
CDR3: CASSLRTGDYGYTF

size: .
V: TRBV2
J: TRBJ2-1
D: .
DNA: TGTGCCAGCAGTCGCGACAGCGAGAGCTCCTACAATGAGCAGTTCTTC
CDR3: CASSRDSESSYNEQFF

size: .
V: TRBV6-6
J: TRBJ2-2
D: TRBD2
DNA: TGTGCCAGCAGCTCAGCGGGAGAAAGGGCCGGGGAGCTGTTTTTT
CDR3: CASSSAGERAGELFF

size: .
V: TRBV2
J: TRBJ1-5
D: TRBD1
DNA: TGTGCCAGCACCCCGACAGGGCCCTATCAGCCCCAGCATTTT
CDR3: CASTPTGPYQPQHF

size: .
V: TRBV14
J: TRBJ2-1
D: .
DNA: TGTGCCAGCAGCCCTGGGGTCGGAATGACGGGACTCTCCAATGAGCAGTTCTTC
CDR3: CASSPGVGMTGLSNEQFF

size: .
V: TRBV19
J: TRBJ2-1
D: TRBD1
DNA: TGTGCCAGTACCTTTAAGGGACAGGGGATGATGGGCCAAAGCTCCTACAATGAGCAGTTCTTC
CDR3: CASTFKGQGMMGQSSYNEQFF

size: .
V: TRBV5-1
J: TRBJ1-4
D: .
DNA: TGCGCCAGCAGGGCGGGGACCCTTGCAACTAATGAAAAACTGTTTTTT
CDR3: CASRAGTLATNEKLFF

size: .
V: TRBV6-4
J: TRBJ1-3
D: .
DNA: TGTGCCAGCAGCGAGGGGCCGGGAAACACCATATATTTT
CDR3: CASSEGPGNTIYF

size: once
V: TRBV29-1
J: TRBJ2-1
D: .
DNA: TGCAGCGTTGAAGTCCCCCTGAGCTCCTACAATGAGCAGTTCTTC
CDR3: CSVEVPLSSYNEQFF

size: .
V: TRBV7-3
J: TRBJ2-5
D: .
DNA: TGTGCCAGCAGCACCGGGACCGCACAAGAGACCCAGTACTTC
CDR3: CASSTGTAQETQYF

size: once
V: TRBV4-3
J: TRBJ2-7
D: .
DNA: TGCGCCAGCAGCCAAGATTGGTTCCTAGATGCGGAGCAGTACTTC
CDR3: CASSQDWFLDAEQYF

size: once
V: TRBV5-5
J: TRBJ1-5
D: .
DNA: TGTGCCAGCAGCTCGGGGTTCGCCAATCAGCCCCAGCATTTT
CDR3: CASSSGFANQPQHF

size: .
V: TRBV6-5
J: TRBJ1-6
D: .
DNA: TGTGCCAGCAGTTACCTAAATTCACCCCTCCACTTT
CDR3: CASSYLNSPLHF

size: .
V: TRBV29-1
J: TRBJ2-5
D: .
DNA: TGCAGCGTTTTTTGGGGTGAGCAGTACTTC
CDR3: CSVFWGEQYF

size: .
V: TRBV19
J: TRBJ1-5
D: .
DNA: TGTGCCAGTAGATCTTTACTAGGGGGTCAGCTCCAGCATTTT
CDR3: CASRSLLGGQLQHF

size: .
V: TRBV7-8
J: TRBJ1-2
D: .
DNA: TGTGCCAGCAGCTTAGATTGGGAGGACTATGGCTACACCTTC
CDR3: CASSLDWEDYGYTF

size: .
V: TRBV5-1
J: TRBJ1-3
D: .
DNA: TGCGCCAGCAGCCCACGACCTTTCTCTGGAAACACCATATATTTT
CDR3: CASSPRPFSGNTIYF

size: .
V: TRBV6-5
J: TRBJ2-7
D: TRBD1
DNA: TGTGCCAGCAGTGCGAGGGCAGGGGGCGAGCAGTACTTC
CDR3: CASSARAGGEQYF

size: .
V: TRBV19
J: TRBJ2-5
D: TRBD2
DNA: TGTGCCAGTAGTTTCCACGGACTAGCGGGAGGACCAGAGACCCAGTACTTC
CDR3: CASSFHGLAGGPETQYF

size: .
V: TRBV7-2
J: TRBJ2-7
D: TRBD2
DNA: TGTGCCAGCAGCTTTAGCGGGGGGGCCTACGAGCAGTACTTC
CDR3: CASSFSGGAYEQYF

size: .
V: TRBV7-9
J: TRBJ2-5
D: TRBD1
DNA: TGTGCCAGCAGCTTACCCTCGTCAACAGGGACAGAAAAAGAGACCCAGTACTTC
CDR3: CASSLPSSTGTEKETQYF

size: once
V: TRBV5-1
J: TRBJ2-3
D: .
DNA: TGCGCCAGCAGCTTGCAGGGTCCTACAGATACGCAGTATTTT
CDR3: CASSLQGPTDTQYF

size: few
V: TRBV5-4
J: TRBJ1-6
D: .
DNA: TGTGCCAGCAGCCACACCTACCTACCGGGGAGGATGGGATCAAATTCACCCCTCCACTTT
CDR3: CASSHTYLPGRMGSNSPLHF

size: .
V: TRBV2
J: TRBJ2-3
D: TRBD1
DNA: TGTGCTAGCAGTCGGGACAGAAACACAGATACGCAGTATTTT
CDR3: CASSRDRNTDTQYF

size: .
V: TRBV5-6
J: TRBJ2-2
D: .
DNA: TGTGCCAGCAGCTTGGGCAGGGAGCTGTTTTTT
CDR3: CASSLGRELFF

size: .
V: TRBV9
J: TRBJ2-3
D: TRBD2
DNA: TGTGCCAGCAGCGTATATGATAGCGGGGTAGGGGGGGATACGCAGTATTTT
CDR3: CASSVYDSGVGGDTQYF